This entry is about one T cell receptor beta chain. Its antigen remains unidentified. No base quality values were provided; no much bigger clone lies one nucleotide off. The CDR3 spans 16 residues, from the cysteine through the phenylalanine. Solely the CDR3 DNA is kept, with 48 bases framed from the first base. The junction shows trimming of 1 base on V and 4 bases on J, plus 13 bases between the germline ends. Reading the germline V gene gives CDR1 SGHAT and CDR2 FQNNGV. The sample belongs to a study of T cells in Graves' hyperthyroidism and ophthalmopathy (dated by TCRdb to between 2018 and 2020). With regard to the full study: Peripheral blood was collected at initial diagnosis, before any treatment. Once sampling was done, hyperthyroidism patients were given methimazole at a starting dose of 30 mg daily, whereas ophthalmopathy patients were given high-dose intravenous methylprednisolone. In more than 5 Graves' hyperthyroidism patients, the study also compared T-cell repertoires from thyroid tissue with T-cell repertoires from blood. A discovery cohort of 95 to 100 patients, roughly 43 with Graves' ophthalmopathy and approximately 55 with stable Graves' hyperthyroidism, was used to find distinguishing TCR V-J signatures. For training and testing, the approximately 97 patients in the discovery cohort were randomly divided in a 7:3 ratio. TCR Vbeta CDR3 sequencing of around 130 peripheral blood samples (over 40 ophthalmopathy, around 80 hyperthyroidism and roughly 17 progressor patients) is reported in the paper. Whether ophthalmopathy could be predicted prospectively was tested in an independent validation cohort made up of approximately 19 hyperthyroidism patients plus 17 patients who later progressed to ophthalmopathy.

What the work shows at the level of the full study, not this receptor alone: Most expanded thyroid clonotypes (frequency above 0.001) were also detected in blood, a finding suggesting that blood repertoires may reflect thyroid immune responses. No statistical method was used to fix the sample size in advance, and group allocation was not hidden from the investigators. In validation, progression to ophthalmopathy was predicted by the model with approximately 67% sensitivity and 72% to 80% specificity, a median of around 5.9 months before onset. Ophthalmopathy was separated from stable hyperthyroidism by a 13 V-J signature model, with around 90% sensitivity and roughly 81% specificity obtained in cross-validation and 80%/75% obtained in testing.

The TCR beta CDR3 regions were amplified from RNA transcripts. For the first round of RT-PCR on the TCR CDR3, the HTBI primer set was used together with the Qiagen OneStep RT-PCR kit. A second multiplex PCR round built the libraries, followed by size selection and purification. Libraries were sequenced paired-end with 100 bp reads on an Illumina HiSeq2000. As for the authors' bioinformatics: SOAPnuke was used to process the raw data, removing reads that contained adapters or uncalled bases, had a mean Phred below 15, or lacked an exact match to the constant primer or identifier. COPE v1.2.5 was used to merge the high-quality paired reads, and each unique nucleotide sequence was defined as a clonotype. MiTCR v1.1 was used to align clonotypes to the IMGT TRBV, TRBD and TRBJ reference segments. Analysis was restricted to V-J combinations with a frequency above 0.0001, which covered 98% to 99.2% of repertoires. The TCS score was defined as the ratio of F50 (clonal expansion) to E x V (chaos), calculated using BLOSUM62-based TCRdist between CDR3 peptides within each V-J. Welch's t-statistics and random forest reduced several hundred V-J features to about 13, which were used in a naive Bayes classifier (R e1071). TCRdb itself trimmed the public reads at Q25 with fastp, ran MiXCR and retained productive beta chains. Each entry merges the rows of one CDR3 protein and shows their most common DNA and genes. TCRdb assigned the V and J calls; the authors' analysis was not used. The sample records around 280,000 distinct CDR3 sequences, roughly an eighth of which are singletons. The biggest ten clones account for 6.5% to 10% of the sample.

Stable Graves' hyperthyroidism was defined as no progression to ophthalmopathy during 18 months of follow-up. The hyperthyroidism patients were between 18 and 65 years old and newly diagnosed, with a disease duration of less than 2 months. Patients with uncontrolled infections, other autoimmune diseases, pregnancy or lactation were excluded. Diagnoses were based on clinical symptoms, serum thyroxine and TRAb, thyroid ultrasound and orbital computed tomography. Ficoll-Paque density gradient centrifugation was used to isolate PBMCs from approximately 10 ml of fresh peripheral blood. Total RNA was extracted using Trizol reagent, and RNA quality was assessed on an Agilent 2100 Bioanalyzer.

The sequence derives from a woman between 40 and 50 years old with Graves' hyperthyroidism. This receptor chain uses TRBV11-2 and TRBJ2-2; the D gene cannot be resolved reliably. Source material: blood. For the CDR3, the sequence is CASSLARVEGTGELFF. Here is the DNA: TGTGCCAGCAGCTTAGCTCGGGTAGAAGGCACCGGGGAGCTGTTTTTT.